The 17 T cell receptor beta chains in this list originate from one sample, sequenced in a study of cytomegalovirus exposure and HLA in healthy donors. Amplification used 60 Vbeta primers and 13 Jbeta primers. The repertoire was sequenced with immunoSEQ multiplex PCR; TCRdb's copy has only in-frame clones and lacks some. The profile shows 120,000 to 150,000 clones, around 86% of them singletons. The sequencing sample was made of PBMCs. The receptors stem from a woman in her thirties in good health and CMV-seronegative.

The chain carries TRBV7-3 and TRBJ2-7; D is uncertain. V was pared by 5 bases and J by 6 bases, with 14 bases between. The CDR3 length is 13 residues. Germline CDR1 is SGHTA and CDR2 is FQGTGA. The CDR3 protein is CASSPAAEGEQYF. CDR3 nucleotides: TGTGCCAGCAGCCCGGCGGCCGAAGGCGAGCAGTACTTC.

This chain uses TRBV12-2 with TRBJ2-5; TRBD2 reflects the table's D call only, with no check against the DNA. TRBV12-2 represents a pseudogene. The CDR3 spans 17 residues. CDR3 in amino acids: CASLLSGRVRERRTQYF. CDR3 sequence (DNA): TGTGCAAGTCTCCTGTCGGGCAGGGTGCGGGAAAGGAGGACCCAGTACTTC.

The genes are TRBV29-1 and TRBJ2-3; 9 bases line up with TRBD1. After removal of 6 bases from V and 5 bases from J, the junction contained 6 bases not matched to a gene. The CDR3 loop spans 13 amino acids. Germline V lookup: CDR1 SQVTM, CDR2 ANQGSEA. Here the CDR3 reads CSVDRGWGDTQYF. The CDR3 DNA is TGCAGCGTGGACAGGGGTTGGGGAGATACGCAGTATTTT.

The chain links TRBV4-1 to TRBJ1-2; 10 bases agree with TRBD1. This CDR3 contains 17 residues. J lost 0 bases, V lost 0 bases, and 4 bases had no gene match. CDR1 and CDR2 from the germline V gene are MGHRA and YSYEKL. The CDR3 DNA reads as TGCGCCAGCAGCCAAGACCCCGGGACAGGGGCTAACTATGGCTACACCTTC. This gives the protein CASSQDPGTGANYGYTF.

This clone occurred once. The rearrangement joins TRBV7-9 to TRBJ2-7; TRBD2 might be the D (5 bases). Trimming shortened V by 1 base and J by 7 bases, and 17 bases separated the two germline ends. There are 15 residues in the CDR3. CDR1 and CDR2 (germline): SEHNR, FQNEAQ (reference sequence). This chain's CDR3 is CASSLGGSGNREQYF. The CDR3 DNA follows: TGTGCCAGCAGCTTAGGGGGTTCGGGGAACCGGGAGCAGTACTTC.

The chain recombines TRBV6-5 with TRBJ1-1; 8 bases are a match to TRBD1. Germline-derived CDR1 and CDR2 are MNHEY and SVGAGI. The CDR3 consists of 16 residues. Trimming took 0 bases from V and 5 from J; bases not matched to a gene: 8. CDR3 protein: CASSYSIRRQGTEAFF. In DNA form, the CDR3 reads TGTGCCAGCAGTTACTCGATCCGTCGACAGGGGACTGAAGCTTTCTTT.

This clone was counted only a few times. This chain connects TRBV5-1 to TRBJ1-1; D unresolved. Per germline, CDR1 SGHRS and CDR2 YFSETQ. The CDR3 totals 13 residues. The V end lost 7 bases, the J end lost 4 bases, and 14 bases lay between the germline ends. DNA for the CDR3: TGCGCCAGCCAGAAAATCATTGGCACTGAAGCTTTCTTT. Amino acid sequence: CASQKIIGTEAFF. Supplemented by reference TRBV5-1 and TRBJ1-1, the full variable domain reads KAGVTQTPRYLIKTRGQQVTLSCSPISGHRSVSWYQQTPGQGLQFLFEYFSETQRNKGNFPGRFSGRQFSNSRSEMNVSTLELGDSALYLCASQKIIGTEAFFGQGTRLTVV.

The chain employs TRBV18 and TRBJ2-2, with 14 bases aligning to TRBD2. Germline assignment: CDR1 KGHSH and CDR2 LQKENI. There are 19 residues in the CDR3. V trimming: 2 bases; J trimming: 4 bases; junction bases outside the gene matches: 9. CDR3: CASSPERLAGGPGTGELFF. CDR3 nucleotides: TGTGCCAGCTCACCAGAAAGACTAGCGGGAGGGCCTGGCACCGGGGAGCTGTTTTTT.

This chain joins TRBV5-6 and TRBJ2-3, with 7 nucleotides matching TRBD2. CDR1 is SGHDT and CDR2 is YYEEEE in the germline V gene. This CDR3 contains 15 residues. V shed 1 base and J 3 bases; nucleotides not matched to a gene: 5. CDR3 coding DNA: TGTGCCAGCAGCTTGTACGGGGGAGGGACAGATACGCAGTATTTT. Encoded protein: CASSLYGGGTDTQYF.

The chain links TRBV7-3 to TRBJ2-1, with TRBD1 matching over 7 bases. From germline, CDR1 is SGHTA and CDR2 FQGTGA. The CDR3 runs 15 residues. Unmatched junction bases numbered 4, after V lost 2 bases and J lost 3 bases. DNA of the CDR3: TGTGCCAGCAGCTTAGGGACAGTAGGCTACAATGAGCAGTTCTTC. It codes for CASSLGTVGYNEQFF. Drawing the rest from reference TRBV7-3 and TRBJ2-1, the complete variable domain is GAGVSQTPSNKVTEKGKYVELRCDPISGHTALYWYRQSLGQGPEFLIYFQGTGAADDSGLPNDRFFAVRPEGSVSTLKIQRTERGDSAVYLCASSLGTVGYNEQFFGPGTRLTVL.

This chain links TRBV10-3 with TRBJ1-1; D not resolved. From germline, CDR1 is ENHRY and CDR2 SYGVKD. CDR3 size: 13 residues. Trimming left V 10 bases short and J 4 bases short, with 16 bases between. The CDR3 spells CASLSRGGTEAFF. The CDR3 DNA sequence: TGTGCCAGTCTTAGTCGGGGAGGCACTGAAGCTTTCTTT.

The CDR3 sequence is CASSLGLLLSTDTQYF. CDR3 sequence (DNA): TGTGCCAGCAGCCTAGGACTACTCCTTAGCACAGATACGCAGTATTTT. This sequence joins TRBV7-8 and TRBJ2-3, with D tentatively TRBD2 (6 bases). V was clipped by 5 bases and J by 0 bases, with 15 bases between them. Germline V gene sequence: CDR1 SGHVS, CDR2 FQNEAQ. This CDR3 region has 16 residues.

The chain links TRBV7-2 to TRBJ2-7; weak D call: TRBD1 (6 bases). From germline, CDR1 is SGHTA and CDR2 FQGNSA. The germline V and J ends were trimmed by 5 bases and 1 base, with 15 bases remaining between them. The CDR3 contains 15 residues. The CDR3 DNA sequence: TGTGCCAGCAGCGTTACTCAGGGGTTTTCCTACGAGCAGTACTTC. Protein sequence: CASSVTQGFSYEQYF.

This clone was observed a few times. V usage is TRBV6-5 and J usage is TRBJ1-4; D call uncertain. This CDR3 is built from 15 residues. The germline gives CDR1 MNHEY, CDR2 SVGAGI. Trimming pared 0 bases from V and 0 bases from J, leaving 5 bases between. The CDR3: CASSYSVSTNEKLFF. The CDR3 coding sequence is TGTGCCAGCAGTTACTCTGTATCAACTAATGAAAAACTGTTTTTT.

V and J are TRBV5-1 and TRBJ2-3; D is perhaps TRBD1 (5 bases). This CDR3 is built from 17 residues. With 0 bases removed from V and 3 bases from J, the gap between germline ends came to 17 bases. Germline CDR1 SGHRS, CDR2 YFSETQ. CDR3 sequence: CASSLEQDQITTDTQYF. The CDR3 coding sequence is TGCGCCAGCAGCTTGGAACAGGACCAGATCACGACAGATACGCAGTATTTT.

The chain combines TRBV30 with TRBJ1-1; D call uncertain. CDR3 length equals 15 residues. Looked up from germline, CDR1 is GTSNPN and CDR2 is SVGIG (reference sequence). Trimming took off 0 bases at V and 7 bases at J, with 18 bases between the two ends. In nucleotides, the CDR3 is TGTGCCTGGAGTGTACATGGAGGGAAGGCTAGTGAAGCTTTCTTT. It encodes CAWSVHGGKASEAFF.

The chain uses TRBV19 and TRBJ1-1, with TRBD1 matching 9 bases. CDR1 is LNHDA, CDR2 SQIVND, per germline (reference sequence). The CDR3 sequence is 13 residues long. With V trimmed by 8 bases and J by 4 bases, 5 bases remained unmatched. The CDR3, as DNA: TGTGCCAGTCGGACAGGGGCGACCACTGAAGCTTTCTTT. The encoded protein is CASRTGATTEAFF.